This T cell receptor (beta chain) originates from a study of blood T cells in healthy people across ages. Study-level findings and limits: Reliance upon unsorted PBMCs precluded definitive naive versus antigen-experienced comparison. There were more naive CD4+ cells and higher diversity in long-lived donors than in aged donors.

Germline CDR1 LGHNA, CDR2 YNFKEQ. The CDR3 sequence is 16 residues long. V was shortened by 3 bases and J by 5 bases, with 19 bases between the two germline ends. Through a sample-barcoded 5' primer and a J-beta primer mix, a second PCR was run for roughly 6 to 11 cycles. Every single cDNA molecule received a tag from a template-switch adaptor with 12 random nucleotides. TCRdb ran MiXCR on the 5' RACE reads and lists one entry per CDR3 protein. In the table there are under 750,000 distinct CDR3 sequences, 45% to 55% of which are singletons. A remark on this clonotype: No antigen is known for it.

The sample was blood. The sequence came from a man at least 80 years old in good health. This chain connects TRBV4-2 to TRBJ2-5, with D perhaps TRBD1 (6 bases). CDR3 residues: CASSQGVYWGRETQYF. The CDR3 nucleotides read TGTGCCAGCAGCCAGGGTGTCTATTGGGGGCGGGAGACCCAGTACTTC.